One and the same sample provided the 14 T cell receptor beta chains below, sequenced in a study of beta chain features in type 1 diabetes. Points from the study as a whole: Shorter TCRB CDR3s, moderately but significantly so, were found in Type 1 diabetes patients in all four CD4+ subsets.

The investigators reverse transcribed all of the isolated RNA, so they sequenced expressed TCRB transcripts. Here immunoSEQ multiplex PCR was the method, and the copy in TCRdb shows in-frame clones only, minus some. The profile shows more than 300,000 clones, roughly 9.8% of them singletons. Antigens of these TCRs are unknown. Input material: central memory CD4+ T cells from blood. These receptors all come from a young man with type 1 diabetes.

V is TRBV28 and J is TRBJ1-5, with a tentative D call TRBD1 (5 bases). Germline V gene sequence: CDR1 MDHEN, CDR2 SYDVKM. Trimming left V 1 base short and J 7 bases short, with 17 bases between. The CDR3 consists of 16 residues. The CDR3 sequence: CASSLLGQGGNQPQHF. The CDR3 nucleotides are TGTGCCAGCAGTTTATTGGGGCAGGGAGGGAACCAGCCCCAGCATTTT.

The V call is TRBV7-2, the J call TRBJ2-7; the match to TRBD2 covers 12 bases. This CDR3 is 15 amino acids long. Germline V gene data show CDR1 as SGHTA and CDR2 as FQGNSA. With V trimmed by 5 bases and J by 7 bases, 9 bases remained unmatched. This CDR3 reads CASSPKTSGRYEQYF. The CDR3 nucleotides read TGTGCCAGCAGCCCCAAGACTAGCGGGAGATATGAGCAGTACTTC.

The rearrangement links TRBV7-9 to TRBJ2-7; the match to TRBD1 covers 8 bases. V gave up 7 bases and J gave up 5 bases; unmatched junction bases: 4. The CDR3 has 12 residues. Germline V lookup: CDR1 SEHNR, CDR2 FQNEAQ (reference sequence). CDR3: CASIGQGDEQYF. CDR3 in DNA: TGTGCCAGCATCGGACAGGGAGACGAGCAGTACTTC.

This clone has a handful of counts. The rearrangement links TRBV15 to TRBJ2-5; D is undetermined. The CDR3 spans 15 residues. CDR1 is LNHNV and CDR2 is YYDKDF in the germline V gene (reference sequence). V was trimmed by 0 bases and J by 2 bases, leaving 10 bases between them. The CDR3 coding sequence is TGTGCCACCAGCAGAGATCGCGGCAGACAAGAGACCCAGTACTTC. Its translation is CATSRDRGRQETQYF.

J is TRBJ1-2 and V is TRBV29-1, with 8 bases that match TRBD1. V shed 0 bases and J 7 bases; nucleotides not matched to a gene: 10. Germline V gene sequence: CDR1 SQVTM, CDR2 ANQGSEA. The CDR3 loop spans 15 amino acids. CDR3 region: CSVEDRRQGARGYTF. Written as DNA, the CDR3 is TGCAGCGTTGAAGATAGACGGCAGGGGGCGCGTGGCTACACCTTC.

This clone was detected only a few times. The CDR3: CASSLSGEVYEQYF. The CDR3 coding sequence is TGTGCCAGCAGCTTATCGGGTGAGGTGTACGAGCAGTACTTC. The chain combines TRBV11-3 with TRBJ2-7; D remains unclear. The CDR3 is 14 residues long. Trimming took 2 bases from V and 4 from J, leaving 12 bases between them. From germline, CDR1 is SGHNT and CDR2 YENEEA.

DNA of the CDR3: TGTGCCAGCCAAGAGGGACAGGGAGGCTACGAGCAGTACTTC. Residues: CASQEGQGGYEQYF. The chain carries TRBV6-6 and TRBJ2-7; 9 bases line up with TRBD1. Unmatched junction bases numbered 8, after V lost 8 bases and J lost 3 bases. The CDR3 is made up of 14 amino acids. CDR1 and CDR2 (germline): MNHNY, SVGAGI (reference sequence).

This sequence joins TRBV11-2 and TRBJ2-5; D perhaps matches TRBD2 (5 bases). The CDR3 has 15 amino acids. Germline CDR1 is SGHAT and CDR2 is FQNNGV. The ends were cut back, 2 bases at V and 4 bases at J, with 14 bases in the middle. CDR3 region: CASSLSWTHGETQYF. Written as DNA, the CDR3 is TGTGCCAGCAGCTTATCTTGGACTCATGGAGAGACCCAGTACTTC.

The chain combines TRBV9 with TRBJ2-5; TRBD2 is a possible D gene (6 bases). The CDR3 is 14 residues long. The V end was cut by 0 bases, the J end by 7 bases, with 13 bases between. Germline CDR1 SGDLS, CDR2 YYNGEE. CDR3 DNA sequence: TGTGCCAGCAGCGTAGCGGAGGGTATAGGGACCCAGTACTTC. It encodes CASSVAEGIGTQYF.

This clone turned up a few times. V is TRBV28 and J is TRBJ2-1; D gene ambiguous. The ends were cut back, 6 bases at V and 2 bases at J, with 8 bases in the middle. From germline, CDR1 is MDHEN and CDR2 SYDVKM. CDR3 length equals 13 residues. The CDR3 spells CASRRPTYNEQFF. The CDR3, as DNA: TGTGCCAGCAGGCGCCCAACCTACAATGAGCAGTTCTTC. Filled out from reference TRBV28 and TRBJ2-1, the complete variable domain reads DVKVTQSSRYLVKRTGEKVFLECVQDMDHENMFWYRQDPGLGLRLIYFSYDVKMKEKGDIPEGYSVSREKKERFSLILESASTNQTSMYLCASRRPTYNEQFFGPGTRLTVL.

The V and J genes are TRBV6-1 and TRBJ1-5; 8 bases fit TRBD1. This CDR3 comprises 15 residues. V shed 2 bases and J 4 bases; nucleotides not matched to a gene: 4. Looked up from germline, CDR1 is MNHNS and CDR2 is SASEGT. CDR3 nucleotide sequence: TGTGCCAGCAGTGAACAGGGGGCGCGTAATCAGCCCCAGCATTTT. Protein sequence: CASSEQGARNQPQHF.

This clone showed up just a few times. Other DNA variants within this sample encode the same CDR3. The V call is TRBV6-5, the J call TRBJ1-5; D gene ambiguous. V lost 0 bases, J lost 2 bases, and 5 bases lay in between. Germline V gene lookup returns CDR1 MNHEY and CDR2 SVGAGI. There are 14 residues in the CDR3. CDR3 DNA: TGTGCCAGCAGTTACTCTGGAGGCAATCAGCCCCAGCATTTT. Translated: CASSYSGGNQPQHF.

V gene TRBV2 combines with J gene TRBJ2-5; 8 bases fit TRBD2. CDR1 is SNHLY and CDR2 is FYNNEI in the germline V gene. J was trimmed by 5 bases and V by 6 bases; bases with no gene match: 11. This CDR3 has 15 residues. The CDR3 DNA sequence: TGTGCCAGCAGGGGACTAGATTTTTATATCGAGACCCAGTACTTC. Translation gives CASRGLDFYIETQYF.

The chain is built from TRBV5-1 and TRBJ1-5; D is perhaps TRBD1 (6 bases). From germline, CDR1 is SGHRS and CDR2 YFSETQ. Trimming shortened V by 0 bases and J by 1 base, and 14 bases separated the two germline ends. There are 17 residues in the CDR3. The CDR3: CASSLVPRGQSNQPQHF. The CDR3 nucleotides read TGCGCCAGCAGCTTGGTCCCCAGGGGACAAAGCAATCAGCCCCAGCATTTT.